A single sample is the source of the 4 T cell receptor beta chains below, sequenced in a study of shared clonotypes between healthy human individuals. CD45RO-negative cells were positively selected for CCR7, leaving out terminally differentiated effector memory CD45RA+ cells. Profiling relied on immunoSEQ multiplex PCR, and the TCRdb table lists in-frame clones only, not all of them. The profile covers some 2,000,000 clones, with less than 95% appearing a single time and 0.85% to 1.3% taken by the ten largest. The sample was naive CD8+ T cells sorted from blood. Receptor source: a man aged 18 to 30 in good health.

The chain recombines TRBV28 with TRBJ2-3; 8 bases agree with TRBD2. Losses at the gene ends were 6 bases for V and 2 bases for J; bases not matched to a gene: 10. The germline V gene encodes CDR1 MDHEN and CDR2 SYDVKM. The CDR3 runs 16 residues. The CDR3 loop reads CASSNPIAGLTDTQYF. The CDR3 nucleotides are TGTGCCAGCAGCAACCCAATAGCGGGGCTCACAGATACGCAGTATTTT. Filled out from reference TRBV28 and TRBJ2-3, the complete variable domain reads DVKVTQSSRYLVKRTGEKVFLECVQDMDHENMFWYRQDPGLGLRLIYFSYDVKMKEKGDIPEGYSVSREKKERFSLILESASTNQTSMYLCASSNPIAGLTDTQYFGPGTRLTVL.

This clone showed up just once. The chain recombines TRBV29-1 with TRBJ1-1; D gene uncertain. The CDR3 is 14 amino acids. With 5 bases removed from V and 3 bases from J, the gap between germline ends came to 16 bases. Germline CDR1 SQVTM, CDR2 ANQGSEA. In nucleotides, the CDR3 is TGCAGCGTTCCCCGGGCCAACAAAGACACTGAAGCTTTCTTT. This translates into CSVPRANKDTEAFF.

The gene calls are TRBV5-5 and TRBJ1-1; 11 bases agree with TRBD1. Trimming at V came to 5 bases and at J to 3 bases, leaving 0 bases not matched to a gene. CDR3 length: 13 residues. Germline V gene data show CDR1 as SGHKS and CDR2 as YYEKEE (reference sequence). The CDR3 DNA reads TGTGCCAGCAGGGGACAGGGGGACACTGAAGCTTTCTTT. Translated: CASRGQGDTEAFF.

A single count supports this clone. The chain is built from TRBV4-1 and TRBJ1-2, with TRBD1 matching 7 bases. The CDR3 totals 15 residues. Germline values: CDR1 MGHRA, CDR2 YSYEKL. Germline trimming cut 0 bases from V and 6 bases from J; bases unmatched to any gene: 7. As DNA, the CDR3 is TGCGCCAGCAGCCAAGATGGAACAGGGGCGGATGGCTACACCTTC. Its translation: CASSQDGTGADGYTF.